These 19 T cell receptor beta chains came from one sample sequenced in a study of blood T cell repertoires in COVID-19. The assay was immunoSEQ multiplex PCR, and TCRdb's table has in-frame clones only and misses some. Among approximately 250,000 clones listed, about 91% were seen once. Sequenced sample: PBMCs or T cells enriched from blood (not recorded which). The source is a woman aged 40 to 55 with acute COVID-19.

This clone has a single count. This chain joins TRBV7-3 and TRBJ2-1; weak D call: TRBD1 (5 bases). The CDR3 has 17 residues. The germline V and J ends were trimmed by 0 bases and 0 bases, with 12 bases remaining between them. Germline V gene lookup returns CDR1 SGHTA and CDR2 FQGTGA. The CDR3 coding sequence is TGTGCCAGCAGCTTAACCCAGGGCCTGGGCTCCTACAATGAGCAGTTCTTC. Protein product: CASSLTQGLGSYNEQFF. Full variable domain (rest looked up from reference TRBV7-3 and TRBJ2-1): GAGVSQTPSNKVTEKGKYVELRCDPISGHTALYWYRQSLGQGPEFLIYFQGTGAADDSGLPNDRFFAVRPEGSVSTLKIQRTERGDSAVYLCASSLTQGLGSYNEQFFGPGTRLTVL.

The V gene is TRBV5-6, the J gene TRBJ2-3, with D perhaps TRBD1 (5 bases). Germline-derived CDR1 and CDR2 are SGHDT and YYEEEE. The CDR3 extends over 15 amino acids. Trimming cost V 1 base and J 5 bases, with 14 bases left between them. In DNA, the CDR3 is TGTGCCAGCAGCTTGATCAGGGCCGGTGAAGATACGCAGTATTTT. It codes for CASSLIRAGEDTQYF.

CDR3 DNA sequence: TGTGCCAGCAGCTTAGTGGCTAGCGGGACTCCGACGAGGGTAAACGAGCAGTACGTC. Protein: CASSLVASGTPTRVNEQYV. The rearrangement joins TRBV11-3 to TRBJ2-7; 9 bases agree with TRBD2. Germline V CDR1 and CDR2: SGHNT, YENEEA. After removal of 1 base from V and 5 bases from J, the junction contained 18 bases not matched to a gene. The CDR3 totals 19 residues.

This clone was seen more than once but under ten times. This chain joins TRBV9 and TRBJ1-3; TRBD1 might be the D (5 bases). From germline, CDR1 is SGDLS and CDR2 YYNGEE. V was shortened by 2 bases and J by 0 bases, with 12 bases between the two germline ends. The CDR3 has 16 residues. The CDR3 sequence is CASSVGTTASGNTIYF. The CDR3 nucleotides are TGTGCCAGCAGCGTTGGGACTACTGCCTCTGGAAACACCATATATTTT.

The V call is TRBV5-1, the J call TRBJ1-2; 7 bases agree with TRBD1. The CDR3 contains 15 residues. In germline, CDR1 is SGHRS, CDR2 YFSETQ. V shed 1 base, J shed 4 bases, and the junction held 7 bases outside the gene matches. CDR3 sequence: CASSLMTGQGYGYTF. The CDR3 DNA reads as TGCGCCAGCAGCTTGATGACAGGGCAGGGCTATGGCTACACCTTC.

Concerning this clone: The junction departs from the called germline gene at one end, perhaps through a read error. CDR3 DNA sequence: TGTGCCAGCAGCCCACAGGGGGTAGCCTCCTTCGAGCAGTACTTC. It is translated as CASSPQGVASFEQYF. The chain is built from TRBV11-2 and TRBJ2-7; TRBD1 matches at 8 bases. This CDR3 has 15 residues. The germline CDR1 and CDR2 sequences are SGHAT and FQNNGV.

This rearrangement joins TRBV25-1 to TRBJ2-1; weak D call: TRBD1 (5 bases). Trimming removed 5 bases at V and 3 bases at J, with 11 bases between. Germline lookup yields CDR1 MGHDK and CDR2 SYGVNS. This CDR3 contains 14 residues. CDR3 protein: CASSRQTIYNEQFF. CDR3 nucleotide sequence: TGTGCCAGCAGTCGACAGACGATCTACAATGAGCAGTTCTTC.

This clone occurred a few times. This chain connects TRBV2 to TRBJ1-4; D is unresolved. The V gene's germline CDR1 is SNHLY and CDR2 FYNNEI. The CDR3 sequence is 14 residues long. V lost 2 bases, J lost 11 bases, and 15 bases lay in between. The CDR3 protein is CASSERQPPGKLFF. The CDR3 DNA is TGTGCCAGCAGTGAACGACAACCCCCTGGGAAACTGTTTTTT.

The V and J genes are TRBV19 and TRBJ2-7; 7 bases are a match to TRBD2. Germline CDR1 and CDR2: LNHDA and SQIVND (reference sequence). The V segment lost 1 base and the J segment 3 bases; nucleotides outside the gene matches: 6. The CDR3 length is 15 residues. The chain's CDR3 is CASSIVLAPNYEQYF. In DNA, the CDR3 is TGTGCCAGTAGTATAGTACTAGCGCCGAACTACGAGCAGTACTTC.

The V gene is TRBV19, the J gene TRBJ1-6; 7 positions agree with TRBD1. This CDR3 has 15 amino acids. CDR1 and CDR2 (germline): LNHDA, SQIVND (reference sequence). V lost 7 bases, J lost 14 bases, and 17 bases stayed unmatched. The CDR3 sequence is CASKVGGLPNSALHF. The CDR3 DNA reads TGTGCCAGTAAGGTAGGGGGCCTGCCTAATTCGGCCCTCCACTTT.

This chain uses TRBV4-3 with TRBJ1-1, with 7 nucleotides matching TRBD1. V lost 0 bases and J lost 10; bases outside the gene matches: 2. The CDR3 extends over 12 amino acids. Germline loops: CDR1 LGHNA, CDR2 YSLEER. CDR3 residues: CASSQDRDRAFF. The CDR3 DNA is TGCGCCAGCAGCCAAGATAGGGACAGAGCTTTCTTT.

V is TRBV4-3 and J is TRBJ1-1; 8 bases are a match to TRBD1. V lost 0 bases to trimming and J lost 1 base; unmatched junction nucleotides: 16. Germline assignment: CDR1 LGHNA and CDR2 YSLEER. This CDR3 has 20 amino acids. The CDR3 loop is CASSQDLPRQGALGNTEAFF. Written as DNA, the CDR3 is TGCGCCAGCAGCCAAGATTTACCCCGGCAGGGGGCTCTTGGGAACACTGAAGCTTTCTTT.

V and J are TRBV10-3 and TRBJ1-2, with 11 bases matching TRBD1. Per the germline V gene, CDR1 is ENHRY and CDR2 is SYGVKD. The CDR3 is 17 residues long. Unmatched junction bases numbered 13, after V lost 2 bases and J lost 8 bases. The chain's CDR3 is CAISELPLGQGARGYTF. Written as DNA, the CDR3 is TGTGCCATCAGTGAGCTTCCCCTCGGACAGGGGGCTCGGGGCTACACCTTC.

The chain joins TRBV2 to TRBJ1-2; D gene ambiguous. Germline lookup yields CDR1 SNHLY and CDR2 FYNNEI. The CDR3 is 9 residues long. As DNA, the CDR3 is TGTGCATCAGGTCGGGGCTACACCTTC. It is translated as CASGRGYTF.

The V gene is TRBV11-2, the J gene TRBJ2-1; 12 bases fit TRBD2. Trimming took 5 bases from V and 5 from J; bases not matched to a gene: 10. CDR1 and CDR2 (germline): SGHAT, FQNNGV. This CDR3 is built from 17 residues. The CDR3 DNA sequence: TGTGCCAGCAGCACCCGCCCGACTAGCGGGGGAAACAATGAGCAGTTCTTC. Protein: CASSTRPTSGGNNEQFF.

CDR3 nucleotides: TGCGCCAGCAGCCCAGCCCTAGCGGGAGTATACGAGCAGTTCTTC. It is translated as CASSPALAGVYEQFF. The V gene is TRBV5-1, the J gene TRBJ2-1; 10 bases fit TRBD2. The CDR3 has 15 amino acids. Per the germline V gene, CDR1 is SGHRS and CDR2 is YFSETQ. The V segment lost 4 bases and the J segment 10 bases; nucleotides outside the gene matches: 11.

This clone was recorded only once. The rearrangement links TRBV9 to TRBJ1-4, with no clear D. The length of the CDR3 is 16 residues. Trimming took off 0 bases at V and 10 bases at J, with 19 bases between the two ends. Per germline, CDR1 SGDLS and CDR2 YYNGEE. The CDR3 loop reads CASSVAEGISFGKLFF. The CDR3, as DNA: TGTGCCAGCAGCGTAGCAGAGGGAATCTCGTTCGGAAAACTGTTTTTT. The full variable domain, rest sourced from reference TRBV9 and TRBJ1-4, is DSGVTQTPKHLITATGQRVTLRCSPRSGDLSVYWYQQSLDQGLQFLIQYYNGEERAKGNILERFSAQQFPDLHSELNLSSLELGDSALYFCASSVAEGISFGKLFFGSGTQLSVL.

V gene TRBV7-6 combines with J gene TRBJ2-1; a weak D match, TRBD2 (6 bases). Germline V gene sequence: CDR1 SGHVS, CDR2 FNYEAQ. This CDR3 has 15 amino acids. V was shortened by 5 bases and J by 4 bases, with 15 bases between the two germline ends. In DNA form, the CDR3 reads TGTGCCAGCAGCCAAAGCGGGTTTTCTTACAATGAGCAGTTCTTC. Encoded protein: CASSQSGFSYNEQFF.

In this sample, this clone turned up once. V is TRBV3-1 (or the pseudogene TRBV3-2) and J is TRBJ1-1; D is ambiguous. The V gene lost 1 base and the J gene lost 1 base, with 7 bases spanning the gap. The CDR3 consists of 14 residues. Per germline, CDR1 LGHDT and CDR2 YNNKEL (reference sequence). The CDR3 sequence: CASSQAGTNTEAFF. CDR3 nucleotides: TGTGCCAGCAGCCAAGCGGGAACGAACACTGAAGCTTTCTTT.